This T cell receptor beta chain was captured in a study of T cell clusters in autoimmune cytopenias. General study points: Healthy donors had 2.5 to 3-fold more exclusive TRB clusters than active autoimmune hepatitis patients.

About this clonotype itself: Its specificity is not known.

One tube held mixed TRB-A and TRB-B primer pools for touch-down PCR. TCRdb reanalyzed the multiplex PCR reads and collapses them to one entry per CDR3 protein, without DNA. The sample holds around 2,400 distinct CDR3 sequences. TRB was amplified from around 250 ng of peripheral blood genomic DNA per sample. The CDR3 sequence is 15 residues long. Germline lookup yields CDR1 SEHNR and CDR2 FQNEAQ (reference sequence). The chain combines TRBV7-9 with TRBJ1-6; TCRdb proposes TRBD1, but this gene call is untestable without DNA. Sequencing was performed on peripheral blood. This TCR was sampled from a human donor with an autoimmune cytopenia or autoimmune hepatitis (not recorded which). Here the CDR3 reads CASGPPGQTNSPLHF.